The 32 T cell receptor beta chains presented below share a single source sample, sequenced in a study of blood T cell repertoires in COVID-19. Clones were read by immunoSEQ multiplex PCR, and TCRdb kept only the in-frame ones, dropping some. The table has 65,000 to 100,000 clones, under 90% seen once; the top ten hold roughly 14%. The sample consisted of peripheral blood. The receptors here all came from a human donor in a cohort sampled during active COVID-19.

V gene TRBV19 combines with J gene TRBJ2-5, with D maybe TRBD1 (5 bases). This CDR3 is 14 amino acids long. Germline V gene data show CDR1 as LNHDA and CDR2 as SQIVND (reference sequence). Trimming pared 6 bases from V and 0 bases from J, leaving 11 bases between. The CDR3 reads CASSHQGNQETQYF. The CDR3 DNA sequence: TGTGCCAGTAGCCACCAGGGCAACCAAGAGACCCAGTACTTC.

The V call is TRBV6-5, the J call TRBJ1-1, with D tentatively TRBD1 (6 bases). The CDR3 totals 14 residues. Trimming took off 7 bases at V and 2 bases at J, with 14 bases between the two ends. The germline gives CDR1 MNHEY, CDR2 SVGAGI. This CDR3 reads CASTSRGGNTEAFF. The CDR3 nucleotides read TGTGCCAGCACCTCCCGCGGGGGCAACACTGAAGCTTTCTTT.

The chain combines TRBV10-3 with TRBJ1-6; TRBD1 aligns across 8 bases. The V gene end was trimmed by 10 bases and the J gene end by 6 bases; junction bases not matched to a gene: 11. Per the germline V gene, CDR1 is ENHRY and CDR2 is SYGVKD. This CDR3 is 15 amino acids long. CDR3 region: CATRAGDRGNSPLHF. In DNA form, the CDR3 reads TGTGCCACCCGGGCTGGCGACAGGGGTAATTCACCCCTCCACTTT.

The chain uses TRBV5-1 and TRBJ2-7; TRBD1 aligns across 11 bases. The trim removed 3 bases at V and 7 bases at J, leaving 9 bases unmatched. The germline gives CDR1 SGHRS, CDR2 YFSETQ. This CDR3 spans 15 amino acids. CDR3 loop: CASSYSGTGGREQYF. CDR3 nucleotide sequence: TGCGCCAGCAGCTATTCCGGGACAGGGGGTCGGGAGCAGTACTTC.

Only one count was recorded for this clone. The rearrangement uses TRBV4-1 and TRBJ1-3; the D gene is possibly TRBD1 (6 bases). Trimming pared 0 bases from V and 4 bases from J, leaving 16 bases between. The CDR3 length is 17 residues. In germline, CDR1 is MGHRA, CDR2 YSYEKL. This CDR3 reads CASSQEGVGGPGNTIYF. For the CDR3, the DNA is TGCGCCAGCAGCCAAGAGGGGGTCGGGGGGCCAGGAAACACCATATATTTT.

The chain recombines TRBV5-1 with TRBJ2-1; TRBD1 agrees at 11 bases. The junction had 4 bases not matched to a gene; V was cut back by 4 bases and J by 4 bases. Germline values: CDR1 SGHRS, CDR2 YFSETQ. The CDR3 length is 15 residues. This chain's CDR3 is CASSVGQGGYNEQFF. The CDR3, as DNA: TGCGCCAGCAGCGTGGGACAGGGGGGATACAATGAGCAGTTCTTC.

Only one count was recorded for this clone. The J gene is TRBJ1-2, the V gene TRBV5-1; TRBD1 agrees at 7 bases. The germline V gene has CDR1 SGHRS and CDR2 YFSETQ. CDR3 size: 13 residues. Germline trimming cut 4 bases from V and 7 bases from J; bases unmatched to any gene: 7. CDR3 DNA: TGCGCCAGCAGCCAAACAGGGGAGAGTGGCTACACCTTC. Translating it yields CASSQTGESGYTF.

The CDR3 loop reads CASSQEDRRNSPLHF. Here the CDR3 DNA reads TGTGCCAGCAGCCAAGAAGACAGGAGAAATTCACCCCTCCACTTT. The chain has TRBV4-2 and TRBJ1-6; D perhaps matches TRBD1 (6 bases). CDR1 and CDR2 from the germline V gene are LGHNA and YNFKEQ. Trimming removed 0 bases at V and 7 bases at J, with 10 bases between. The CDR3 totals 15 residues.

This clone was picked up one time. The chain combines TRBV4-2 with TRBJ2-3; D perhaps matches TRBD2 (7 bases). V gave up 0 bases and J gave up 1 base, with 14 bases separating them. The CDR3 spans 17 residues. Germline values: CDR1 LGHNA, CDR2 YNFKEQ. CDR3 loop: CASSQDIGGPRTDTQYF. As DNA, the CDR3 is TGTGCCAGCAGCCAAGATATCGGGGGGCCTCGCACAGATACGCAGTATTTT.

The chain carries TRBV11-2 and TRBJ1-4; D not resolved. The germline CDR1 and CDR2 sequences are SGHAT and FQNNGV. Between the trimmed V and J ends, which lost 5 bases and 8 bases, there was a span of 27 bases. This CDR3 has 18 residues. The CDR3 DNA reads TGTGCCAGCAGCCCCGATATACTAAAAGGAACGAGAGGGGAAAAACTGTTTTTT. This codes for CASSPDILKGTRGEKLFF.

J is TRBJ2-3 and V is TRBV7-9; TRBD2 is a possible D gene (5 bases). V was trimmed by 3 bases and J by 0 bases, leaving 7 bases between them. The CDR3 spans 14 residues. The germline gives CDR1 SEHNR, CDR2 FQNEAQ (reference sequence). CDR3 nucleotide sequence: TGTGCCAGCAGCTTCCGGGGTAGCACAGATACGCAGTATTTT. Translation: CASSFRGSTDTQYF. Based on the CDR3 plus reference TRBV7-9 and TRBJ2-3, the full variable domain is DTGVSQNPRHKITKRGQNVTFRCDPISEHNRLYWYRQTLGQGPEFLTYFQNEAQLEKSRLLSDRFSAERPKGSFSTLEIQRTEQGDSAMYLCASSFRGSTDTQYFGPGTRLTVL.

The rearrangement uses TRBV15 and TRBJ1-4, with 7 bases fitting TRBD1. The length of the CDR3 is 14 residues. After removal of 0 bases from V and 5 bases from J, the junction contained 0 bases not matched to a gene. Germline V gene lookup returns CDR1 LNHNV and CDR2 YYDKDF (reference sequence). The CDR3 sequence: CATSRDRGNEKLFF. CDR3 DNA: TGTGCCACCAGCAGAGACAGGGGGAATGAAAAACTGTTTTTT.

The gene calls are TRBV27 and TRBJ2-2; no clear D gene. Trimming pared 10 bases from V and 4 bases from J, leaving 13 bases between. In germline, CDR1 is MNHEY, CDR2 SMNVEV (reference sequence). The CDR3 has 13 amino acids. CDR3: CATALVSTGELFF. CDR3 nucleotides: TGTGCCACCGCGTTAGTAAGCACCGGGGAGCTGTTTTTT.

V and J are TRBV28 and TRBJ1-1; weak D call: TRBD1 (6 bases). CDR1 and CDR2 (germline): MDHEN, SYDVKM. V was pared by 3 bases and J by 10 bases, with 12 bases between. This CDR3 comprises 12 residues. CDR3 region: CASSFFGRGAFF. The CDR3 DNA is TGTGCCAGCAGTTTTTTTGGCAGGGGAGCTTTCTTT.

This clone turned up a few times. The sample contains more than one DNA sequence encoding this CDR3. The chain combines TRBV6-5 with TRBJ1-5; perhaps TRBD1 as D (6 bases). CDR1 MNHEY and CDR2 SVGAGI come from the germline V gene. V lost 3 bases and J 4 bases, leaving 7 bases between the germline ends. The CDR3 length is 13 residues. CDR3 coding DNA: TGTGCCAGCAGTTATAGGGGGAATCAGCCCCAGCATTTT. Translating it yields CASSYRGNQPQHF.

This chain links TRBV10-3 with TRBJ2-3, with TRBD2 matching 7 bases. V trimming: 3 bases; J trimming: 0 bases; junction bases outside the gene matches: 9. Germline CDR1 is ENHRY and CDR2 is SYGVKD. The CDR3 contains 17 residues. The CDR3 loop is CAISDSGWTTSTDTQYF. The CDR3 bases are TGTGCCATCAGTGATAGCGGGTGGACGACGAGCACAGATACGCAGTATTTT.

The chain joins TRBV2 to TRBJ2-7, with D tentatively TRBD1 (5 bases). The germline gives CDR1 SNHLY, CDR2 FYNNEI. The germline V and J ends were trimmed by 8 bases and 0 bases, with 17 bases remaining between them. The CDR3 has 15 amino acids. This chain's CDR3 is CASGRIPTDSYEQYF. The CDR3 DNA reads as TGTGCCAGCGGTCGGATACCGACAGACTCCTACGAGCAGTACTTC.

CDR3 amino acids: CASTPGQSKAYEQYF. The CDR3 DNA sequence: TGTGCCAGCACGCCAGGGCAGTCCAAGGCCTACGAGCAGTACTTC. The chain has TRBV2 and TRBJ2-7; tentatively, D is TRBD1 (5 bases). The V and J ends lost 7 bases and 2 bases respectively, with 18 bases between them. CDR3 size: 15 residues. Looked up from germline, CDR1 is SNHLY and CDR2 is FYNNEI.

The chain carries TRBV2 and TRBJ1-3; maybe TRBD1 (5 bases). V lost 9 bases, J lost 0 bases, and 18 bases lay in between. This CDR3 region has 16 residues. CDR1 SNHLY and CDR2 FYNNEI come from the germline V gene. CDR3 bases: TGTGCCAGTGCCCCTATGGGGCCCAGCTCTGGAAACACCATATATTTT. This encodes CASAPMGPSSGNTIYF.

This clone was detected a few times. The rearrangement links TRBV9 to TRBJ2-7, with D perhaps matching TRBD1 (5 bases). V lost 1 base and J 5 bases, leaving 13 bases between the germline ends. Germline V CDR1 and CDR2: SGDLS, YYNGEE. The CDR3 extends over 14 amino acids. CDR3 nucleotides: TGTGCCAGCAGCGTAACTCCAGGGTCCCACGAGCAGTACTTC. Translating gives CASSVTPGSHEQYF.

The CDR3 reads CASSQPSAVGTGELFF. In nucleotides, the CDR3 is TGTGCCAGCAGCCAACCCTCAGCGGTAGGGACCGGGGAGCTGTTTTTT. The chain has TRBV4-2 and TRBJ2-2; tentative D call: TRBD2 (5 bases). This CDR3 is 16 amino acids long. Germline-derived CDR1 and CDR2 are LGHNA and YNFKEQ. V was shortened by 2 bases and J by 5 bases, with 15 bases between the two germline ends.

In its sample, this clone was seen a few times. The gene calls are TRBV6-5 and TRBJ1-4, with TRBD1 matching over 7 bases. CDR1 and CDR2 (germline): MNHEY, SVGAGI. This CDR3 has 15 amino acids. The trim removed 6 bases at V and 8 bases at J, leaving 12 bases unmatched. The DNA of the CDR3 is TGTGCCAGCAGCCTAAACAGGGGAGTAGGGGAAAAACTGTTTTTT. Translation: CASSLNRGVGEKLFF.

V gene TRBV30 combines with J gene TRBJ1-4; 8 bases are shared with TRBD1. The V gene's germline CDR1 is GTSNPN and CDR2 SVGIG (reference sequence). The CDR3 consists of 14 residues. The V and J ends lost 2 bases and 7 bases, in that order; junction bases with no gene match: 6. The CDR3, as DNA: TGTGCCTGGAGTTTAACAGGGGGAGGTGAAAAACTGTTTTTT. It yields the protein CAWSLTGGGEKLFF.

CDR3 nucleotide sequence: TGTGCCACCAGTGACCCCAGGCCCCTTCACAATGAGCAGTTCTTC. This gives the protein CATSDPRPLHNEQFF. The chain is built from TRBV24-1 and TRBJ2-1; the D is unclear. The V and J ends lost 4 bases and 5 bases respectively, with 14 bases between them. The CDR3 has 15 amino acids. Germline values: CDR1 KGHDR, CDR2 SFDVKD.

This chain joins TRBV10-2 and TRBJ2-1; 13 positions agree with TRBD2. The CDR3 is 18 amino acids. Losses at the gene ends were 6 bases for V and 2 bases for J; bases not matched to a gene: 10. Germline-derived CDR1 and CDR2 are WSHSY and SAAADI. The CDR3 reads CASRSGLAGIMTYNEQFF. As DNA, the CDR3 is TGCGCCAGCAGATCGGGACTAGCGGGAATTATGACCTACAATGAGCAGTTCTTC.

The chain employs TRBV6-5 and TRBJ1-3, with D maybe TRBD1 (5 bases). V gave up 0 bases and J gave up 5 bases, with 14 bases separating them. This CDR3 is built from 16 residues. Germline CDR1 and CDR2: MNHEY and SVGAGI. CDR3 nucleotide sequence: TGTGCCAGCAGTTACTCGCTTTCAGGGCTCAGAAACACCATATATTTT. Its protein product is CASSYSLSGLRNTIYF.

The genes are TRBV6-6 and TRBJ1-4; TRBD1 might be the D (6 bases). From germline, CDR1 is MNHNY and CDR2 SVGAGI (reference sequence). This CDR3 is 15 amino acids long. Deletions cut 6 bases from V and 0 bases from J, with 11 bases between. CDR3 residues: CASRRRTATNEKLFF. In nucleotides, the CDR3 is TGTGCCAGCAGACGGAGGACAGCAACTAATGAAAAACTGTTTTTT.

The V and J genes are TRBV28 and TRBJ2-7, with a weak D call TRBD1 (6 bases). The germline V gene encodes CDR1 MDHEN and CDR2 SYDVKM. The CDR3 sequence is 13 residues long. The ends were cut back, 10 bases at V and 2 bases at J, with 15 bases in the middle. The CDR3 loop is CATSDRSPYEQYF. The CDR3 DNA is TGTGCCACTTCTGACAGGTCTCCCTACGAGCAGTACTTC.

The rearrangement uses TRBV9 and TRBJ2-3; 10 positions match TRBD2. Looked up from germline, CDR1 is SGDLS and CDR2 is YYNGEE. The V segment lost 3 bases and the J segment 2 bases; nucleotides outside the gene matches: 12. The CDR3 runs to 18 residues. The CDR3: CASSESRSSGGLTDTQYF. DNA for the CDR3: TGTGCCAGCAGCGAGAGTAGGTCTAGCGGGGGCCTCACAGATACGCAGTATTTT.

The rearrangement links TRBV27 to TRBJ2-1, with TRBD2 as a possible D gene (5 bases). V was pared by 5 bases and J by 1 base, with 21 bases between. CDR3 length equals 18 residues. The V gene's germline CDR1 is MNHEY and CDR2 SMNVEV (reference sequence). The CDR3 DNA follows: TGTGCCAGCAGTGGGAGACTACCTTCTTGGGGTTCCTACAATGAGCAGTTCTTC. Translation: CASSGRLPSWGSYNEQFF.

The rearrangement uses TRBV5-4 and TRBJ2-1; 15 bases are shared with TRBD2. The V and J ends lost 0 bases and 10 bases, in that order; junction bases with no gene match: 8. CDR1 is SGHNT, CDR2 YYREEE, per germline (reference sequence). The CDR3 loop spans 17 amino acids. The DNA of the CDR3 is TGTGCCAGCAGCTTGGGGACTAGCGGGGGGGCACCAGAGGAGCAGTTCTTC. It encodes CASSLGTSGGAPEEQFF.

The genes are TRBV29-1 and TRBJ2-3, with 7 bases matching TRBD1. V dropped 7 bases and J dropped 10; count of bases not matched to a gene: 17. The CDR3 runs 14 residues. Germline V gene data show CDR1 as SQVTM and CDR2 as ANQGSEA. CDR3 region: CSGRGQEGAISQYF. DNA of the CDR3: TGCAGCGGGAGAGGACAGGAAGGGGCTATATCGCAGTATTTT.